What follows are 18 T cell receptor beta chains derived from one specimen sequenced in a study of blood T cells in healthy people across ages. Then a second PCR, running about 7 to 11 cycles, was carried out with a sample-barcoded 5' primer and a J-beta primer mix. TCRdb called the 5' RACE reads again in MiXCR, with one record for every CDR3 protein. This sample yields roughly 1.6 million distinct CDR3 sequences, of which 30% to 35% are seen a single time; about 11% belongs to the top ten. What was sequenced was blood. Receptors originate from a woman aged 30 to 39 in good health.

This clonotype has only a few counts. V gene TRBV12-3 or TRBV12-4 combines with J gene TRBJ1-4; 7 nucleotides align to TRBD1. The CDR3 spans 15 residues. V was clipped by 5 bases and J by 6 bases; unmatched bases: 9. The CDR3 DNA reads TGTGCCAGCAGTCATAGACAGGGAGGGCATGAAAAACTGTTTTTT. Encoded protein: CASSHRQGGHEKLFF.

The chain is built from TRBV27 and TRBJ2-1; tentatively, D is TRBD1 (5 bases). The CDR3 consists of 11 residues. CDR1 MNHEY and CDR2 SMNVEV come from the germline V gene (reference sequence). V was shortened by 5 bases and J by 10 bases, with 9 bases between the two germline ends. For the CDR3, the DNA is TGTGCCAGCAGTGATAGACAGGAGCAGTTCTTC. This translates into CASSDRQEQFF.

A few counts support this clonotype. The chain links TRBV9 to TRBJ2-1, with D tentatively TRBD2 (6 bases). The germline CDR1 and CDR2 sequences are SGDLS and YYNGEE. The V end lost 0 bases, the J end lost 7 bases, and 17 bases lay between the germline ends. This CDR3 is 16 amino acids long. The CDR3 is CASSVDGTPVRNEQFF. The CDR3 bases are TGTGCCAGCAGCGTAGATGGGACTCCAGTACGAAATGAGCAGTTCTTC.

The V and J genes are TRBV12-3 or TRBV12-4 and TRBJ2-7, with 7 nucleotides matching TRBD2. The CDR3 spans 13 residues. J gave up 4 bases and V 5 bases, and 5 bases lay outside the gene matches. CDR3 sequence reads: CASSTGTKYEQYF. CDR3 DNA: TGTGCCAGCAGTACCGGGACTAAGTACGAGCAGTACTTC.

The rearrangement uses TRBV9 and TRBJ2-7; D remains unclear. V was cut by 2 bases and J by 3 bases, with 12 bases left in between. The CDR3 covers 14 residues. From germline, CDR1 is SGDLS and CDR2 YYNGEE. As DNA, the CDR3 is TGTGCCAGCAGCGTCGGTCGGAACTACTACGAGCAGTACTTC. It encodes CASSVGRNYYEQYF.

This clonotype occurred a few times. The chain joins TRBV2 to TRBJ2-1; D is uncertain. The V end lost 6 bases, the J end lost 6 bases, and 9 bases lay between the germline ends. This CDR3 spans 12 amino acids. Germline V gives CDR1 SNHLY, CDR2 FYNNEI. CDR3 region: CASSGAPNEQFF. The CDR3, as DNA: TGTGCCAGCAGCGGCGCCCCCAATGAGCAGTTCTTC.

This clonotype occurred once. The CDR3 loop is CSAPGPGSPLHF. In nucleotides, the CDR3 is TGCAGTGCGCCCGGGCCCGGATCACCCCTCCACTTT. The J gene is TRBJ1-6, the V gene TRBV20-1; D gene ambiguous. Germline assignment: CDR1 DFQATT and CDR2 SNEGSKA (reference sequence). Deletions cut 6 bases from V and 10 bases from J, with 13 bases between. CDR3 length: 12 residues.

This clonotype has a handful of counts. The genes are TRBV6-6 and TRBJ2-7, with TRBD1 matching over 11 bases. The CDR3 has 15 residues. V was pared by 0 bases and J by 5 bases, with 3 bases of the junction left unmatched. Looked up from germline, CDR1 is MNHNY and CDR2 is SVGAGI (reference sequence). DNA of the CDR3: TGTGCCAGCAGTTACTCTGGGACAGGGGGGCACGAGCAGTACTTC. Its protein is CASSYSGTGGHEQYF.

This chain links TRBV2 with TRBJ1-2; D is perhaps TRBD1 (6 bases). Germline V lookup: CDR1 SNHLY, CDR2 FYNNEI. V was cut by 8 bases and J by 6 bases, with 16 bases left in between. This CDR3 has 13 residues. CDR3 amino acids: CASVWGPQDGYTF. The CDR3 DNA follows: TGTGCCAGCGTATGGGGGCCCCAGGATGGCTACACCTTC.

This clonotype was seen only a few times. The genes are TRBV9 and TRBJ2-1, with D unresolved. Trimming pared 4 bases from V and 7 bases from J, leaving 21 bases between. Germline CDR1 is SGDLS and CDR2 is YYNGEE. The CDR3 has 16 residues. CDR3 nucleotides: TGTGCCAGCAGCCCTGATACTCTAGTCATTTTTAATGAGCAGTTCTTC. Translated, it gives CASSPDTLVIFNEQFF.

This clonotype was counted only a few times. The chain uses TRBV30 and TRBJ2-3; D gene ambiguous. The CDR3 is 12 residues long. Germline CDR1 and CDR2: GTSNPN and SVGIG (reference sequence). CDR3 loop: CAWEASTDTQYF. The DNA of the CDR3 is TGTGCTTGGGAAGCTAGCACAGATACGCAGTATTTT.

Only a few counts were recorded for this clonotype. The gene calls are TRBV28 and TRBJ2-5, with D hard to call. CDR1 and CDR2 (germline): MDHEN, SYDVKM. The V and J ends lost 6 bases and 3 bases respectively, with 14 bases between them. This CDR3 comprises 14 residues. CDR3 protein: CASSPLATEETQYF. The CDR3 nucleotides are TGTGCCAGCAGCCCCTTAGCAACCGAAGAGACCCAGTACTTC.

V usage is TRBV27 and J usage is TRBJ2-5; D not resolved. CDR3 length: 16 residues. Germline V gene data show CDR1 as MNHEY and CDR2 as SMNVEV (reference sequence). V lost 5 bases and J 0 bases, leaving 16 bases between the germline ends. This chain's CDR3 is CASSRAGASYQETQYF. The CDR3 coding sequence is TGTGCCAGCAGTCGCGCTGGAGCCTCGTACCAAGAGACCCAGTACTTC.

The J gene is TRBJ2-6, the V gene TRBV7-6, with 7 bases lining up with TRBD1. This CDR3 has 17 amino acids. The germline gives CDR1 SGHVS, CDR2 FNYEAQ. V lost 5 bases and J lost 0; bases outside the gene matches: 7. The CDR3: CASSPRDRPSGANVLTF. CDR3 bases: TGTGCCAGCAGCCCCAGGGACAGACCCTCTGGGGCCAACGTCCTGACTTTC.

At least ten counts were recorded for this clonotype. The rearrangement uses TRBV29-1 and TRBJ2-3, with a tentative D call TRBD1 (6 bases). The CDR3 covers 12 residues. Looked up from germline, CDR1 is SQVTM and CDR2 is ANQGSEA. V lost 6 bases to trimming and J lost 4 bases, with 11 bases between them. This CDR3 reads CSVPQGADTQYF. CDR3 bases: TGCAGCGTCCCACAGGGAGCAGATACGCAGTATTTT.

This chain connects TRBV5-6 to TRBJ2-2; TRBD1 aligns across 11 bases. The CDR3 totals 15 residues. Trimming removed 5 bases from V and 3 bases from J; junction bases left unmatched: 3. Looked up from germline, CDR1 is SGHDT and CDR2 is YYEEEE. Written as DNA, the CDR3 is TGTGCCAGCAGTTGGACAGGGGGCGACACCGGGGAGCTGTTTTTT. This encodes CASSWTGGDTGELFF. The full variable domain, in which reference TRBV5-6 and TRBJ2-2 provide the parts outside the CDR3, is DAGVTQSPTHLIKTRGQQVTLRCSPKSGHDTVSWYQQALGQGPQFIFQYYEEEERQRGNFPDRFSGHQFPNYSSELNVNALLLGDSALYLCASSWTGGDTGELFFGEGSRLTVL.

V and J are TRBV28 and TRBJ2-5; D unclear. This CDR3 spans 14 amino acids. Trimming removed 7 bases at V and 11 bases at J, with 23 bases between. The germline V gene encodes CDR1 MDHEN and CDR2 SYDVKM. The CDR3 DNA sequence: TGTGCCAGCACGTCCCCGGGTGGGCAATATGAGCAGTACTTC. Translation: CASTSPGGQYEQYF.

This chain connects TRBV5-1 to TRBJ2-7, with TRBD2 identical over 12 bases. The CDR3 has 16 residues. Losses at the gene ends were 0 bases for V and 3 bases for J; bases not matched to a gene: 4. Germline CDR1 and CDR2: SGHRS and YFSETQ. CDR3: CASSLGTSGAGYEQYF. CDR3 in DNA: TGCGCCAGCAGCTTGGGGACTAGCGGGGCCGGCTACGAGCAGTACTTC.